This is a list of T cell receptor beta chains from one sample in a study of T cell responses to AZD1222 COVID-19 vaccine. Sequenced by immunoSEQ multiplex PCR; TCRdb stores in-frame clones only, minus some. The sample has roughly 110,000 clones, approximately 86% seen once. This material consisted of peripheral blood, taken on day 0 of AZD1222 vaccination. The source is an adult in good health. Each CDR3 is given with its conserved first and last residue. The D gene is left open where the match is weak. Clone size appears in some rows only: once, few, many, or a class for an expanded clone.

d_gene	abundance	v_gene	j_gene	CDR3nt	CDR3aa
TRBD2	-	TRBV19	TRBJ2-1	TGTGCCAGTAGCCTAGCGGGAGGGCCCGGGTCCGAGCAGTTCTTC	CASSLAGGPGSEQFF
-	-	TRBV4-2	TRBJ1-1	TGTGCCAGCAGCCAAGCAGAGAGACGGACTGAAGCTTTCTTT	CASSQAERRTEAFF
-	-	TRBV3-1/TRBV3-2	TRBJ1-1	TGTGCCAGCAGCCAGGGGTTTTCCGGGGATGAAGCTTTCTTT	CASSQGFSGDEAFF
-	once	TRBV13	TRBJ1-1	TGTGCCAGCAGCCCGCAGATGAACACTGAAGCTTTCTTT	CASSPQMNTEAFF
-	-	TRBV6-2/TRBV6-3	TRBJ2-1	TGTGCCAGCAGCCACTTCGGGGGCGTCTCCTACAATGAGCAGTTCTTC	CASSHFGGVSYNEQFF
-	-	TRBV13	TRBJ1-2	TGTGCCAGCAGCTTGGGACTCACCTATGGCTACACCTTC	CASSLGLTYGYTF
TRBD1	-	TRBV5-5	TRBJ2-3	TGTGCCAGCAGAAGGAGGGACAGGGGCACAGATACGCAGTATTTT	CASRRRDRGTDTQYF
-	-	TRBV24-1	TRBJ2-3	TGTGCCACCAGGACATTTGTTGGTACGCAGTATTTT	CATRTFVGTQYF
-	-	TRBV27	TRBJ1-3	TGTGCCAGCAGTCTCCGTGGTACTGGAAACACCATATATTTT	CASSLRGTGNTIYF
-	-	TRBV5-5	TRBJ1-4	TGTGCCAGCAGCTTGAGGGTTCAGTCTAATGAAAAACTGTTTTTT	CASSLRVQSNEKLFF
-	-	TRBV6-1	TRBJ1-2	TGTGCCAGCAGTGAACATAGGAGGACAGCTTATGGCTACACCTTC	CASSEHRRTAYGYTF
-	-	TRBV7-2	TRBJ2-5	TGTGCCAGCAGCCCCCCCCTAGACAAGATCTCCCAAGAGACCCAGTACTTC	CASSPPLDKISQETQYF
TRBD1	-	TRBV3-1/TRBV3-2	TRBJ1-5	TGTGCCAGCAGCCAAACCGGGACAGCGAATCAGCCCCAGCATTTT	CASSQTGTANQPQHF
-	few	TRBV28	TRBJ2-7	TGTGCCAGCACCCTTAGACGGGGCGGTCGATACGAGCAGTACTTC	CASTLRRGGRYEQYF
TRBD1	-	TRBV3-1/TRBV3-2	TRBJ2-5	TGTGCCAGCAGCCAAGATTGGGGAGAAGGGGGCGGTGAGACCCAGTACTTC	CASSQDWGEGGGETQYF
-	-	TRBV10-3	TRBJ2-3	TGTGCCATCAATGGCGAGGGGGGGCGCACAGATACGCAGTATTTT	CAINGEGGRTDTQYF
-	-	TRBV9	TRBJ2-3	TGTGCCAGCAGCGTAGGGTGGGGGACCACAGATACGCAGTATTTT	CASSVGWGTTDTQYF
-	-	TRBV19	TRBJ2-4	TGTGCCAGTAGGCCCGAGAGACACGCCCTCCCTGCCAAAAACATTCAGTACTTC	CASRPERHALPAKNIQYF
-	-	TRBV3-1/TRBV3-2	TRBJ1-2	TGTGCCAGCAGCCAGTCCCAGGTCAACTATGGCTACACCTTC	CASSQSQVNYGYTF
-	once	TRBV7-3	TRBJ1-5	TGTGCCAGCAGCCCCTCCCATGGGAATCAGCCCCAGCATTTT	CASSPSHGNQPQHF
-	-	TRBV10-2	TRBJ2-3	TGCGCCAGCAGTGAGTCGACCGTGGGGCGCGTGTATTTT	CASSESTVGRVYF
-	once	TRBV7-9	TRBJ2-3	TGTGCCAGCAGCTCGGTAACCGGGACAATTAGCACAGATACGCAGTATTTT	CASSSVTGTISTDTQYF
-	-	TRBV18	TRBJ2-7	TGTGCCAGCTCACCAGGCGGGTCCTACGAGCAGTACTTC	CASSPGGSYEQYF
TRBD1	-	TRBV30	TRBJ1-5	TGTGCCTGGAGCGACAGGGTCAATCAGCCCCAGCATTTT	CAWSDRVNQPQHF
-	-	TRBV14	TRBJ1-2	TGTGCCAGCAGTCGGGGGCTTAGGAATGGCTACACCTTC	CASSRGLRNGYTF
-	-	TRBV6-5	TRBJ2-2	TGTGCCAGCAGGCCCGGGACGCCCACCGGGGAGCTGTTTTTT	CASRPGTPTGELFF
TRBD1	-	TRBV11-3	TRBJ2-7	TGTGCCAGCAGCTTAGGGGGACAGGGCTACGAGCAGTACTTC	CASSLGGQGYEQYF
TRBD2	once	TRBV10-1	TRBJ2-2	TGCGTCAGCAGACCGAGAGCGGGGGGGGAGAACACCGGGGAGCTGTTTTTT	CVSRPRAGGENTGELFF
-	-	TRBV19	TRBJ2-1	TGTGCCAGTAACGGAGCCCGCGGGGATGAGCAGTTCTTC	CASNGARGDEQFF
-	-	TRBV10-3	TRBJ2-5	TGTGCCATCGGGGCGAGACAGAGTCCAGAGACCCAGTACTTC	CAIGARQSPETQYF
TRBD1	-	TRBV5-6	TRBJ1-2	TGTGCCAGCAGCCAGACAGGGATAGGGGGCTACACCTTC	CASSQTGIGGYTF
-	few	TRBV5-1	TRBJ1-6	TGCGCCAGCAGCTTGGATCTGAATTCACCCCTCCACTTT	CASSLDLNSPLHF
-	-	TRBV3-1/TRBV3-2	TRBJ2-3	TGTGCCAGCAGCCAAGATTTGCCCACAGATACGCAGTATTTT	CASSQDLPTDTQYF
-	once	TRBV18	TRBJ2-5	TGTGCCAGCTCCCGACCACCAGAGACCCAGTACTTC	CASSRPPETQYF
TRBD1	-	TRBV27	TRBJ1-6	TGTGCCAGCAGTACTATACAGGGGGGTAATTCACCCCTCCACTTT	CASSTIQGGNSPLHF
-	-	TRBV29-1	TRBJ2-5	TGCAGCCTGCAGAAGACCCAAGAGACCCAGTACTTC	CSLQKTQETQYF
TRBD2	-	TRBV20-1	TRBJ2-7	TGCAGTGCTAGTCACAGGGGCGCGGGACTAGCGAACTACGAGCAGTACTTC	CSASHRGAGLANYEQYF
-	-	TRBV7-8	TRBJ2-7	TGTGCCAGCAGCTCTTCTCGGACTATTGCCTACGAGCAGTACTTC	CASSSSRTIAYEQYF
-	-	TRBV5-1	TRBJ2-1	TGCGCCAGCAGCCCTACAGGGACCTTATACAATGAGCAGTTCTTC	CASSPTGTLYNEQFF
-	-	TRBV7-2	TRBJ2-1	TGTGCCAGCAGCCCCGGACACCTCTACAATGAGCAGTTCTTC	CASSPGHLYNEQFF
-	-	TRBV7-9	TRBJ2-3	TGTGCCAGCAGCTTAGGTATGGCCAATGCGGGTTTCACAGATACGCAGTATTTT	CASSLGMANAGFTDTQYF
-	once	TRBV7-2	TRBJ2-3	TGTGCCAGCAGCTTAGCGCGTCGAAATCCTAGCACAGATACGCAGTATTTT	CASSLARRNPSTDTQYF
TRBD1	-	TRBV28	TRBJ1-5	TGTGCCCTGGGACAGGGTAGCAATCAGCCCCAGCATTTT	CALGQGSNQPQHF
-	-	TRBV19	TRBJ1-5	TGTGCCAGTAGTACCCTCGCGCTGACAGGTGATCAGCCCCAGCATTTT	CASSTLALTGDQPQHF
-	-	TRBV5-1	TRBJ1-6	TGCGCCAGCAGCTCTTCCGGGATTAATTCACCCCTCCACTTT	CASSSSGINSPLHF
-	-	TRBV6-5	TRBJ2-7	TGTGCCAGCGCCCTACTCTTCTACGAGCAGTACTTC	CASALLFYEQYF
-	-	TRBV6-5	TRBJ1-6	TGTGCCAGCAGTTACGCAGAGGGGCGCGGATATTCACCCCTCCACTTT	CASSYAEGRGYSPLHF
-	-	TRBV6-5	TRBJ1-1	TGTGCCAGCAGTAAGGTTGGTCGGAAAGCTTTCTTT	CASSKVGRKAFF
-	-	TRBV18	TRBJ1-2	TGTGCCAGCTCCTTAGACGCAGGGTCTGGCTACACCTTC	CASSLDAGSGYTF
-	-	TRBV6-5	TRBJ1-5	TGTGCCAGCAGAGGCAGGACCGATCAGCCCCAGCATTTT	CASRGRTDQPQHF
-	-	TRBV18	TRBJ2-1	TGTGCCAGCTCACCACTGAAGGGTTCCTACAATGAGCAGTTCTTC	CASSPLKGSYNEQFF
-	-	TRBV6-5	TRBJ2-3	TGTGCCAGCAGTTATCCGGGGAGTATAGATACGCAGTATTTT	CASSYPGSIDTQYF
-	once	TRBV4-1	TRBJ1-2	TGCGCCAGCAGCCAACATCAGGACAGCAGGATTAACTATGGCTACACCTTC	CASSQHQDSRINYGYTF
-	-	TRBV9	TRBJ2-7	TGTGCCAGCAGCGTAGGGGGGAGCCGCTCCTACGAGCAGTACTTC	CASSVGGSRSYEQYF
TRBD2	once	TRBV28	TRBJ2-2	TGTGCCAGCAGTCTCTCAGCGGGAGGGCCATCCGGGGAGCTGTTTTTT	CASSLSAGGPSGELFF
-	-	TRBV21-1	TRBJ1-1	TGTGCCAGCACCTCGGACAGGGACGGGGTTTATTGCACTGAAGCTTTCTTT	CASTSDRDGVYCTEAFF